The 4 T cell receptor beta chains below were found in one sample sequenced in a study of blood T cells in healthy people across ages (dated by TCRdb to between 2014 and 2016). The library came from 5' RACE. The instrument given in TCRdb is Illumina HiSeq 2500. A second PCR of about 7 to 12 cycles was run with a J-beta primer mix and a sample-barcoded 5' primer. TCRdb itself trimmed the public reads at Q25 with fastp, ran MiXCR and retained productive beta chains. Under each unique CDR3 protein, matching rows form one entry showing the most common genes and DNA. Present in this sample are 1.5 million to 2 million distinct CDR3 sequences, roughly 27% of which were seen just once. 7.7% of the sample goes to the ten largest clones. Material: blood. Source of these receptors: a woman aged 25-40 years in good health.

This chain uses TRBV5-4 with TRBJ2-3; the D gene could be TRBD1 or TRBD2 (5 bases each). Germline V gene sequence: CDR1 SGHNT, CDR2 YYREEE (reference sequence). This CDR3 is 18 amino acids long. V was clipped by 1 base and J by 2 bases, with 20 bases between them. The CDR3 DNA reads TGTGCCAGCAGCTTGACCGGGGCTTTCACCCCCTCCACAGATACGCAGTATTTT. Encoded protein: CASSLTGAFTPSTDTQYF.

The gene calls are TRBV4-3 and TRBJ2-3, with D tentatively TRBD1 (5 bases). Germline CDR1 is LGHNA and CDR2 is YSLEER. CDR3 size: 16 residues. V shed 4 bases and J shed 0 bases, with 14 bases lying between them. CDR3 residues: CASSLALGESTDTQYF. The CDR3 nucleotides read TGCGCCAGCAGCCTCGCTCTAGGGGAAAGCACAGATACGCAGTATTTT.

This clonotype has only one observation. The chain has TRBV5-1 and TRBJ2-3, with 7 bases aligning to TRBD2. The junction had 3 bases not matched to a gene; V was cut back by 0 bases and J by 2 bases. CDR1 and CDR2 (germline): SGHRS, YFSETQ. The CDR3 sequence is 15 residues long. This chain's CDR3 is CASSLEAGNTDTQYF. The CDR3 DNA reads TGCGCCAGCAGCTTGGAAGCGGGAAACACAGATACGCAGTATTTT.

The V and J genes are TRBV12-3 or TRBV12-4 and TRBJ2-1, with TRBD2 matching over 8 bases. The V and J ends lost 6 bases and 7 bases, in that order; junction bases with no gene match: 11. The CDR3 sequence is 15 residues long. CDR3 amino acids: CASSREGRGANEQFF. The DNA for the CDR3 is TGTGCCAGCAGCCGCGAGGGGCGGGGGGCAAATGAGCAGTTCTTC.